This TCR beta chain was documented in a study of cytomegalovirus exposure and HLA in healthy donors. Sequencing was performed with immunoSEQ multiplex PCR; in TCRdb, only in-frame clones are kept and a portion is missing. The data hold some 84,000 clones, with approximately 91% observed a single time. Trimming took off 5 bases at V and 0 bases at J, with 10 bases between the two ends. This CDR3 is 14 amino acids long. Per the germline V gene, CDR1 is SEHNR and CDR2 is FQNEAQ (reference sequence). The sequence derives from a man younger than 45 in good health and CMV-seronegative. The sample consisted of PBMCs. V usage is TRBV7-9 and J usage is TRBJ1-1; D is possibly TRBD1 (6 bases). This CDR3 is CASSNGQMNTEAFF. The CDR3 DNA follows: TGTGCCAGCAGCAACGGACAGATGAACACTGAAGCTTTCTTT. The full variable domain, completed using reference TRBV7-9 and TRBJ1-1, is DTGVSQNPRHKITKRGQNVTFRCDPISEHNRLYWYRQTLGQGPEFLTYFQNEAQLEKSRLLSDRFSAERPKGSFSTLEIQRTEQGDSAMYLCASSNGQMNTEAFFGQGTRLTVV.